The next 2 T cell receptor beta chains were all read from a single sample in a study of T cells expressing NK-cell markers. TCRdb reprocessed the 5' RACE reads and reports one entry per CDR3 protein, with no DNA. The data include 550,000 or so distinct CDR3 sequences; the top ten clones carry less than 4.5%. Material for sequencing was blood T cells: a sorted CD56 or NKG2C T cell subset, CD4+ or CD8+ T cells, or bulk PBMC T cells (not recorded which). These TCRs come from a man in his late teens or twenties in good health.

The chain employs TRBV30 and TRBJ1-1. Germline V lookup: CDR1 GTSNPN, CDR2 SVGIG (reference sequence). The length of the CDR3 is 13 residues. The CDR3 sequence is CAGSSRGNTEAFF. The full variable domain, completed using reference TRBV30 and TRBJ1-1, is SQTIHQWPATLVQPVGSPLSLECTVEGTSNPNLYWYRQAAGRGLQLLFYSVGIGQISSEVPQNLSASRPQDRQFILSSKKLLLSDSGFYLCAGSSRGNTEAFFGQGTRLTVV.

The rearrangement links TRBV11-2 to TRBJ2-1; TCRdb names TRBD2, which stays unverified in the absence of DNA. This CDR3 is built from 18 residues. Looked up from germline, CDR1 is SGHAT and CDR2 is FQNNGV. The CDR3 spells CASTLEPGTSGSYNEQFF.